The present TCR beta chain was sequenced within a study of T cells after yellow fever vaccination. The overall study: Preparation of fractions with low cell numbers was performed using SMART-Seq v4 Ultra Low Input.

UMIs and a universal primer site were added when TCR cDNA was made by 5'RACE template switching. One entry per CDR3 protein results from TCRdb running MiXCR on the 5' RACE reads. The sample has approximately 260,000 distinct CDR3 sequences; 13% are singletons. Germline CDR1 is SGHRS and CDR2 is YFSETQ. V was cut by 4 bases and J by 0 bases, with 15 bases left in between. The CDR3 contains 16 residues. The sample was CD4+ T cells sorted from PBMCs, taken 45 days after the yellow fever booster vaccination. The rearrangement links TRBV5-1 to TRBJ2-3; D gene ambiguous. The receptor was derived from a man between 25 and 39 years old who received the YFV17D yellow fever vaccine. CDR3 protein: CASSPDGEPSTDTQYF. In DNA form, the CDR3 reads TGCGCCAGCAGCCCCGACGGCGAGCCTAGCACAGATACGCAGTATTTT.